Shown below are 19 T cell receptor beta chains from a single sample sequenced in a study of CD8 T cells in ankylosing spondylitis. A single record per CDR3 protein comes from TCRdb applying MiXCR to the 5' RACE reads. The sample records 350,000 to 450,000 distinct CDR3 sequences, 20% being singletons. Sample: blood, either unsorted or a sorted T cell fraction (not recorded which). All receptors derive from a male donor with ankylosing spondylitis or in good health (not recorded which).

The CDR3 loop is CSVAGEAFF. CDR3 DNA: TGCAGCGTCGCTGGGGAAGCTTTCTTT. This chain connects TRBV29-1 to TRBJ1-1; D is uncertain. V was trimmed by 6 bases and J by 8 bases, leaving 7 bases between them. The CDR3 contains 9 residues. CDR1 and CDR2 (germline): SQVTM, ANQGSEA. Based on the CDR3 plus reference TRBV29-1 and TRBJ1-1, the full variable domain is SAVISQKPSRDICQRGTSLTIQCQVDSQVTMMFWYRQQPGQSLTLIATANQGSEATYESGFVIDKFPISRPNLTFSTLTVSNMSPEDSSIYLCSVAGEAFFGQGTRLTVV.

The chain links TRBV7-9 to TRBJ2-1, with TRBD2 identical over 7 bases. The CDR3 loop spans 12 amino acids. After removal of 3 bases from V and 12 bases from J, the junction contained 5 bases not matched to a gene. Germline loops: CDR1 SEHNR, CDR2 FQNEAQ (reference sequence). This chain's CDR3 is CASSLGTGGQFF. CDR3 nucleotides: TGTGCCAGCAGCTTGGGTACGGGGGGGCAGTTCTTC.

V and J are TRBV11-2 and TRBJ2-5, with TRBD1 as a possible D gene (5 bases). Germline values: CDR1 SGHAT, CDR2 FQNNGV. This CDR3 comprises 19 residues. The germline V and J ends were trimmed by 2 bases and 0 bases, with 22 bases remaining between them. For the CDR3, the DNA is TGTGCCAGCAGCTTACCTAGGGGCATGGGGCTAACGTACCAAGAGACCCAGTACTTC. Translated, it gives CASSLPRGMGLTYQETQYF.

This clonotype was seen a few times. The V and J genes are TRBV27 and TRBJ1-2; D ambiguous. Per the germline V gene, CDR1 is MNHEY and CDR2 is SMNVEV (reference sequence). This CDR3 is built from 13 residues. The V end was cut by 8 bases, the J end by 2 bases, with 12 bases between. The CDR3 here is CASAPGVNYGYTF. Here the CDR3 DNA reads TGTGCCAGCGCCCCCGGAGTCAACTATGGCTACACCTTC.

The CDR3 is CSVPSEQGYEQYF. As DNA, the CDR3 is TGCAGCGTCCCGTCGGAGCAAGGCTACGAGCAGTACTTC. The chain combines TRBV29-1 with TRBJ2-7; D is unresolved. CDR1 is SQVTM and CDR2 is ANQGSEA in the germline V gene. Trimming stripped 6 bases from V and 3 bases from J, with 15 bases between. CDR3 length equals 13 residues.

The V gene is TRBV6-5, the J gene TRBJ2-6, with TRBD1 as a possible D gene (6 bases). V shed 2 bases and J shed 3 bases, with 17 bases lying between them. The germline V gene has CDR1 MNHEY and CDR2 SVGAGI. This CDR3 contains 18 residues. The CDR3 DNA sequence: TGTGCCAGCAGTTACGGTCCGGTGGTAGGGGGTGGGGCCAACGTCCTGACTTTC. Protein sequence: CASSYGPVVGGGANVLTF.

The rearrangement links TRBV10-2 to TRBJ1-1; D possibly corresponds to TRBD1 (5 bases). Trimming took 6 bases from V and 3 from J, leaving 17 bases between them. The CDR3 is 15 amino acids. The germline CDR1 and CDR2 sequences are WSHSY and SAAADI. CDR3 in amino acids: CASSPKTVTHTEAFF. The CDR3 nucleotides read TGCGCCAGCAGCCCGAAGACAGTCACCCACACTGAAGCTTTCTTT.

This clonotype was seen more than once but under ten times. This sequence joins TRBV29-1 and TRBJ2-2, with D possibly matching TRBD2 (5 bases). The CDR3 covers 13 residues. Trimming stripped 7 bases from V and 3 bases from J, with 12 bases between. CDR1 and CDR2 from the germline V gene are SQVTM and ANQGSEA. The CDR3 sequence: CSARGPHTGELFF. The CDR3 DNA sequence: TGCAGCGCGCGCGGGCCCCACACCGGGGAGCTGTTTTTT.

The chain carries TRBV13 and TRBJ1-1; D not resolved. From germline, CDR1 is PRHDT and CDR2 FYEKMQ (reference sequence). With 0 bases removed from V and 3 bases from J, the gap between germline ends came to 8 bases. CDR3 length: 14 residues. The CDR3 DNA reads TGTGCCAGCAGCTTAGGCGGACCGTACACTGAAGCTTTCTTT. It codes for CASSLGGPYTEAFF.

This clonotype appeared a few times. V is TRBV7-3 and J is TRBJ2-6; D unclear. Germline assignment: CDR1 SGHTA and CDR2 FQGTGA. V lost 6 bases to trimming and J lost 0 bases, with 9 bases between them. This CDR3 is built from 15 residues. The DNA of the CDR3 is TGTGCCAGCAGGGAGTCGGGCTCTGGGGCCAACGTCCTGACTTTC. The encoded protein is CASRESGSGANVLTF.

This clonotype showed up just a few times. The rearrangement joins TRBV7-3 to TRBJ2-1; D is perhaps TRBD2 (5 bases). V lost 6 bases to trimming and J lost 4 bases, with 16 bases between them. The length of the CDR3 is 15 residues. In germline, CDR1 is SGHTA, CDR2 FQGTGA. CDR3 in DNA: TGTGCCAGCAGTGCATCCCCGGGGAGTTACAATGAGCAGTTCTTC. It encodes CASSASPGSYNEQFF.

This clonotype showed up just a few times. The V gene is TRBV11-2, the J gene TRBJ2-3; no reliable D call. V lost 5 bases and J 3 bases, leaving 12 bases between the germline ends. Germline V lookup: CDR1 SGHAT, CDR2 FQNNGV. CDR3 length equals 14 residues. The CDR3 region has the DNA TGTGCCAGCAGCCCCCCCATTCCAACAGATACGCAGTATTTT. Encoded protein: CASSPPIPTDTQYF.

This clonotype was observed a handful of times. The chain is built from TRBV7-9 and TRBJ2-7; a weak D match, TRBD2 (6 bases). V was trimmed by 5 bases and J by 3 bases, leaving 14 bases between them. Germline V CDR1 and CDR2: SEHNR, FQNEAQ (reference sequence). The CDR3 runs to 14 residues. The CDR3 DNA sequence: TGTGCCAGCAGCGACCGGGACTGGAGCTACGAGCAGTACTTC. This codes for CASSDRDWSYEQYF.

The sample holds many counts of this clonotype. The chain has TRBV12-3 or TRBV12-4 and TRBJ2-3; a possible D gene is TRBD2 (7 bases). The CDR3 is 13 residues long. V lost 8 bases and J 4 bases, leaving 13 bases between the germline ends. DNA of the CDR3: TGTGCCAGCTCATTCGGGGGGCCAGATACGCAGTATTTT. Its translation: CASSFGGPDTQYF.

This chain links TRBV10-3 with TRBJ2-2; 8 nucleotides line up with TRBD2. Per germline, CDR1 ENHRY and CDR2 SYGVKD. V lost 4 bases, J lost 8 bases, and 15 bases stayed unmatched. CDR3 length equals 17 residues. CDR3 in DNA: TGTGCCATCAGTGCCCCTAGCGGGTACACCTCGGGAGGGGAGCTGTTTTTT. This sequence encodes CAISAPSGYTSGGELFF.

Only a few counts were recorded for this clonotype. The V and J genes are TRBV29-1 and TRBJ2-1; tentatively, D is TRBD1 or TRBD2 (5 bases each). The CDR3 is made up of 12 amino acids. Trimming pared 5 bases from V and 7 bases from J, leaving 12 bases between. Germline V gene data show CDR1 as SQVTM and CDR2 as ANQGSEA. The CDR3 loop is CSVLGGGNEQFF. In nucleotides, the CDR3 is TGCAGCGTTCTGGGTGGGGGAAATGAGCAGTTCTTC.

The genes are TRBV29-1 and TRBJ2-2, with TRBD1 matching over 8 bases. This CDR3 has 13 amino acids. The J segment lost 6 bases and the V segment lost 6 bases, leaving 6 bases of the junction unmatched. CDR1 and CDR2 (germline): SQVTM, ANQGSEA. In nucleotides, the CDR3 is TGCAGCGTGGACAGGGAAGGCGCCGGGGAGCTGTTTTTT. This translates into CSVDREGAGELFF.

The rearrangement links TRBV14 to TRBJ2-3, with D possibly matching TRBD2 (5 bases). Germline-derived CDR1 and CDR2 are SGHDN and FVKESK. The germline V and J ends were trimmed by 0 bases and 0 bases, with 13 bases remaining between them. The CDR3 extends over 17 amino acids. The DNA of the CDR3 is TGTGCCAGCAGCCAAGATTTCGGGGTAGCTAGCACAGATACGCAGTATTTT. Residues: CASSQDFGVASTDTQYF.

This clonotype was counted only a few times. The chain combines TRBV7-9 with TRBJ2-7; D is uncertain. The germline V and J ends were trimmed by 3 bases and 0 bases, with 6 bases remaining between them. The CDR3 runs to 13 residues. The germline V gene has CDR1 SEHNR and CDR2 FQNEAQ (reference sequence). The CDR3 here is CASSLKSSYEQYF. In nucleotides, the CDR3 is TGTGCCAGCAGCTTGAAGAGCTCCTACGAGCAGTACTTC.